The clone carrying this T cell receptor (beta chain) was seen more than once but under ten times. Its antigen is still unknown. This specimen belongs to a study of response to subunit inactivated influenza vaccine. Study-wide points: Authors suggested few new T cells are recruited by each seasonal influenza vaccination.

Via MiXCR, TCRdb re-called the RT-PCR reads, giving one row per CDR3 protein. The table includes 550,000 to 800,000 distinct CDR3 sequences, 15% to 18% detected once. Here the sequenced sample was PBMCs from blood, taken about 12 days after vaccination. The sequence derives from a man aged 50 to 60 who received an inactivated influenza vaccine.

The CDR3, as DNA: TGTGCCAGCAGCTTAGTAGCGCAGGGGGGCAATCAGCCCCAGCATTTT. Amino acids: CASSLVAQGGNQPQHF. This chain uses TRBV7-8 with TRBJ1-5; TRBD1 matches at 7 bases. The CDR3 is 16 amino acids. Germline trimming cut 1 base from V and 2 bases from J; bases unmatched to any gene: 5. From germline, CDR1 is SGHVS and CDR2 FQNEAQ.